Here is one T cell receptor beta chain with its context. Its antigen remains unknown. CDR1 SEHNR and CDR2 FQNEAQ come from the germline V gene (reference sequence). The CDR3 has 13 residues. 5' RACE with UMI labels generated the TRB cDNA libraries. TCRdb re-called the 5' RACE reads and shows each CDR3 protein once, DNA omitted. This table holds about 110,000 distinct CDR3 sequences. The sample belongs to a study of CXCR3-negative and CXCR3-positive naive CD8 T cells. Study results and caveats: TRB CDR3s of CXCR3-positive naive cells were more hydrophobic than those of CXCR3-negative naive cells.

The chain couples TRBV7-9 to TRBJ2-7. The sequenced material came from naive CXCR3+ CD8+ T cells from blood. Subset meaning: CD45RO-CCR7+CD27+CD95- naive CD8+ T cells expressing CXCR3 (TNR3+). The receptor's source is a human donor in good health. Some clones in this sample may be carry-over from other donors' samples. The CDR3 sequence is CASSFQDSYEQYF.